Each of the 27 T cell receptor beta chains below was sequenced from the same sample in a study of control samples from healthy donors and cancer patients. TCRdb's table, derived via immunoSEQ multiplex PCR, lists solely in-frame clones and lacks some. The sample contains roughly 130,000 clones, over 75% of which appear only once. What was sequenced was blood. The source of these receptors is a man between 18 and 35 years old in good health.

The chain links TRBV6-6 to TRBJ1-1, with 8 bases fitting TRBD1. This CDR3 contains 15 residues. Per the germline V gene, CDR1 is MNHNY and CDR2 is SVGAGI (reference sequence). Losses at the gene ends were 6 bases for V and 1 base for J; bases not matched to a gene: 7. This chain's CDR3 is CASRGPGQGNTEAFF. CDR3 DNA sequence: TGTGCCAGCAGAGGGCCCGGACAGGGGAACACTGAAGCTTTCTTT.

V is TRBV29-1 and J is TRBJ2-7, with 7 bases fitting TRBD2. The CDR3 has 13 amino acids. Per germline, CDR1 SQVTM and CDR2 ANQGSEA. V gave up 5 bases and J gave up 3 bases; unmatched junction bases: 7. The CDR3 protein is CSVRAGDFYEQYF. DNA for the CDR3: TGCAGCGTTCGGGCGGGGGATTTCTACGAGCAGTACTTC.

CDR3 amino acids: CSVEGADTSYGYTF. CDR3 bases: TGCAGCGTTGAAGGGGCCGATACGTCGTATGGCTACACCTTC. This chain connects TRBV29-1 to TRBJ1-2; D unresolved. V was trimmed by 1 base and J by 5 bases, leaving 14 bases between them. The CDR3 has 14 residues. From germline, CDR1 is SQVTM and CDR2 ANQGSEA.

The chain combines TRBV21-1 with TRBJ1-4. TRBV21-1 has pseudogene status. The CDR3 is 18 amino acids. CDR3 coding DNA: TGTGCCAGCAGCAAATGCGGGGGGGACGTTGCAACTAATGAAAAACTGTTTTTT. Its translation is CASSKCGGDVATNEKLFF.

The rearrangement uses TRBV29-1 and TRBJ2-2; tentative D call: TRBD1 (6 bases). The germline V gene has CDR1 SQVTM and CDR2 ANQGSEA. CDR3 length: 13 residues. Trimming stripped 7 bases from V and 3 bases from J, with 12 bases between. CDR3 sequence (DNA): TGCAGCGCCCAGGGGAAGGACACCGGGGAGCTGTTTTTT. Translating gives CSAQGKDTGELFF.

The chain couples TRBV27 to TRBJ2-7, with a tentative D call TRBD2 (5 bases). V was pared by 5 bases and J by 6 bases, with 17 bases between. From germline, CDR1 is MNHEY and CDR2 SMNVEV (reference sequence). The CDR3 spans 14 residues. CDR3 DNA sequence: TGTGCCAGCAGTGCCCCGCGCCGCGAGGGCGAGCAGTACGTC. Encoded protein: CASSAPRREGEQYV.

The chain has TRBV6-2 or TRBV6-3 and TRBJ2-7; 7 bases line up with TRBD2. The V and J ends lost 2 bases and 7 bases, in that order; junction bases with no gene match: 5. Germline values: CDR1 MNHEY, CDR2 SVGEGT. CDR3 length: 13 residues. In nucleotides, the CDR3 is TGTGCCAGCAGTTACGTGCTAGCGGTGGAGCAGTACTTC. Residues: CASSYVLAVEQYF.

This clone occurred once. The chain has TRBV6-5 and TRBJ2-1; TRBD2 aligns across 10 bases. Germline CDR1 is MNHEY and CDR2 is SVGAGI. The V segment lost 6 bases and the J segment 0 bases; nucleotides outside the gene matches: 2. The CDR3 consists of 15 residues. CDR3: CASRSSGGSYNEQFF. Here the CDR3 DNA reads TGTGCCAGCAGGTCTAGCGGGGGCTCCTACAATGAGCAGTTCTTC.

The chain carries TRBV28 and TRBJ2-5; 7 bases line up with TRBD2. CDR1 and CDR2 from the germline V gene are MDHEN and SYDVKM. The length of the CDR3 is 15 residues. The trim removed 7 bases at V and 5 bases at J, leaving 13 bases unmatched. DNA of the CDR3: TGTGCCAGCAATTTGGGCGAGACTAGCAGTGAGACCCAGTACTTC. This gives the protein CASNLGETSSETQYF.

The chain uses TRBV9 and TRBJ1-3; tentative D call: TRBD1 (6 bases). CDR3 length: 14 residues. The germline CDR1 and CDR2 sequences are SGDLS and YYNGEE. V lost 4 bases to trimming and J lost 8 bases, with 16 bases between them. In DNA form, the CDR3 reads TGTGCCAGCAGCCCCTGGGGGGGGGCGGACACCATATATTTT. This sequence encodes CASSPWGGADTIYF. The complete variable domain, with remaining parts taken from reference TRBV9 and TRBJ1-3, reads DSGVTQTPKHLITATGQRVTLRCSPRSGDLSVYWYQQSLDQGLQFLIQYYNGEERAKGNILERFSAQQFPDLHSELNLSSLELGDSALYFCASSPWGGADTIYFGEGSWLTVV.

V usage is TRBV10-3 and J usage is TRBJ1-1, with D maybe TRBD1 (5 bases). V gave up 10 bases and J gave up 4 bases, with 16 bases separating them. The CDR3 consists of 13 residues. CDR1 and CDR2 from the germline V gene are ENHRY and SYGVKD. The CDR3 sequence: CATIKGPSTEAFF. The CDR3 nucleotides read TGTGCCACTATTAAGGGGCCCAGCACTGAAGCTTTCTTT.

The chain couples TRBV24-1 to TRBJ2-2; D unclear. The germline V and J ends were trimmed by 5 bases and 6 bases, with 9 bases remaining between them. The germline gives CDR1 KGHDR, CDR2 SFDVKD. CDR3 length equals 13 residues. CDR3 bases: TGTGCCACCAGTGTTGGCTGGGCCGGGGAGCTGTTTTTT. It yields the protein CATSVGWAGELFF.

The chain has TRBV19 and TRBJ2-5; 12 bases are shared with TRBD2. Germline CDR1 reads LNHDA; CDR2 reads SQIVND (reference sequence). CDR3 length: 15 amino acids. V lost 3 bases and J lost 5; bases outside the gene matches: 4. CDR3 sequence: CASSIMLAGGETQYF. In nucleotides, the CDR3 is TGTGCCAGTAGTATTATGCTAGCGGGAGGGGAGACCCAGTACTTC.

V is TRBV4-3 and J is TRBJ2-5; TRBD2 matches at 11 bases. Unmatched junction bases numbered 16, after V lost 1 base and J lost 3 bases. The length of the CDR3 is 20 residues. Germline V lookup: CDR1 LGHNA, CDR2 YSLEER. This CDR3 is CASSQGDRLAGKVTEETQYF. The CDR3 coding sequence is TGCGCCAGCAGCCAAGGGGATAGACTAGCGGGAAAAGTGACTGAAGAGACCCAGTACTTC.

This clone was counted a single time. V is TRBV27 and J is TRBJ1-1, with D possibly being TRBD1 (5 bases). Per the germline V gene, CDR1 is MNHEY and CDR2 is SMNVEV (reference sequence). V lost 5 bases and J lost 0, with 10 bases in between. The CDR3 is made up of 14 amino acids. The CDR3 is CASSPLTVNTEAFF. The CDR3 coding sequence is TGTGCCAGCAGTCCCCTGACAGTGAACACTGAAGCTTTCTTT.

The chain uses TRBV2 and TRBJ1-1; TRBD1 aligns across 7 bases. Looked up from germline, CDR1 is SNHLY and CDR2 is FYNNEI. The CDR3 length is 13 residues. V trimming: 6 bases; J trimming: 4 bases; junction bases outside the gene matches: 5. CDR3 amino acids: CASSKTGSTEAFF. Written as DNA, the CDR3 is TGTGCCAGCAGCAAGACAGGGTCCACTGAAGCTTTCTTT.

The chain has TRBV15 and TRBJ2-4, with TRBD2 matching 8 bases. This CDR3 region has 16 residues. In germline, CDR1 is LNHNV, CDR2 YYDKDF (reference sequence). J gave up 3 bases and V 0 bases, and 4 bases lay outside the gene matches. The CDR3 here is CATSRDPGGDKNIQYF. Here the CDR3 DNA reads TGTGCCACCAGCAGAGATCCGGGAGGGGACAAAAACATTCAGTACTTC.

This rearrangement joins TRBV25-1 to TRBJ1-6; TRBD1 matches at 8 bases. With 2 bases clipped from V and 7 bases from J, the junction kept 7 bases outside the gene matches. In germline, CDR1 is MGHDK, CDR2 SYGVNS. The CDR3 has 16 residues. Here the CDR3 DNA reads TGTGCCAGCAGTGAACGCCGACAGGGGTTAAATTCACCCCTCCACTTT. Translating it yields CASSERRQGLNSPLHF.

The genes are TRBV6-5 and TRBJ2-4, with TRBD1 matching over 7 bases. J lost 9 bases, V lost 8 bases, and 10 bases had no gene match. Germline CDR1 is MNHEY and CDR2 is SVGAGI. This CDR3 contains 13 residues. In nucleotides, the CDR3 is TGTGCCAGCGGACACAGGGGAGAGGGCATTCAGTACTTC. Translating gives CASGHRGEGIQYF.

The genes are TRBV7-2 and TRBJ2-5; D might be TRBD1 or TRBD2, each matching 5 bases. Per germline, CDR1 SGHTA and CDR2 FQGNSA. The CDR3 is 15 residues long. V was trimmed by 1 base and J by 6 bases, leaving 15 bases between them. This chain's CDR3 is CASSLDAGRAKTQYF. CDR3 coding DNA: TGTGCCAGCAGCTTAGACGCGGGCAGGGCGAAGACCCAGTACTTC.

V is TRBV4-1 and J is TRBJ2-1, with 11 bases fitting TRBD2. CDR3 length equals 15 residues. Germline CDR1 and CDR2: MGHRA and YSYEKL. The V segment lost 4 bases and the J segment 9 bases; nucleotides outside the gene matches: 8. The CDR3 protein is CASSRPGLADREQFF. CDR3 DNA sequence: TGCGCCAGCAGCCGCCCGGGACTAGCGGACCGTGAGCAGTTCTTC.

V is TRBV5-1 and J is TRBJ1-2, with no clear D. V was shortened by 4 bases and J by 8 bases, with 15 bases between the two germline ends. This CDR3 has 13 residues. CDR1 and CDR2 from the germline V gene are SGHRS and YFSETQ. The CDR3 sequence: CASSPLLEQGYTF. The CDR3 nucleotides read TGCGCCAGCAGCCCGCTTTTGGAACAGGGCTACACCTTC.

The chain recombines TRBV7-9 with TRBJ1-2, with 8 bases lining up with TRBD1. The CDR3 runs 14 residues. The germline V gene encodes CDR1 SEHNR and CDR2 FQNEAQ (reference sequence). V trimming: 1 base; J trimming: 10 bases; junction bases outside the gene matches: 8. The DNA for the CDR3 is TGTGCCAGCAGCTTAGGACAGGGGATGCATGACTACACCTTC. This gives the protein CASSLGQGMHDYTF.

This chain uses TRBV4-1 with TRBJ2-3; D is uncertain. Germline CDR1 and CDR2: MGHRA and YSYEKL. The CDR3 length is 17 residues. The ends were cut back, 0 bases at V and 6 bases at J, with 19 bases in the middle. The CDR3 here is CASSQDGNRARTDTQYF. For the CDR3, the DNA is TGCGCCAGCAGCCAAGATGGGAACCGCGCTCGTACGGATACGCAGTATTTT.

This sequence joins TRBV11-2 and TRBJ1-1; D unresolved. Trimming stripped 1 base from V and 0 bases from J, with 12 bases between. The CDR3 covers 16 residues. CDR1 and CDR2 from the germline V gene are SGHAT and FQNNGV. This CDR3 is CASSLGSGELNTEAFF. The CDR3 DNA follows: TGTGCCAGCAGCTTAGGCTCGGGAGAGTTGAACACTGAAGCTTTCTTT.

The rearrangement links TRBV20-1 to TRBJ2-1; unclear D gene. V was shortened by 1 base and J by 5 bases, with 3 bases between the two germline ends. The length of the CDR3 is 11 residues. Germline CDR1 reads DFQATT; CDR2 reads SNEGSKA (reference sequence). CDR3 amino acids: CSARAHNEQFF. In nucleotides, the CDR3 is TGCAGTGCTAGAGCTCACAATGAGCAGTTCTTC.

The rearrangement links TRBV5-6 to TRBJ2-7; D gene ambiguous. Trimming pared 3 bases from V and 2 bases from J, leaving 6 bases between. The CDR3 consists of 12 residues. CDR1 SGHDT and CDR2 YYEEEE come from the germline V gene. The CDR3 DNA is TGTGCCAGCAGCTCCTACCCCTACGAGCAGTACTTC. It encodes CASSSYPYEQYF.